The next 5 T cell receptor beta chains were all read from a single sample in a study of radiotherapy plus CTLA-4 blockade in lung cancer. The data were produced by immunoSEQ multiplex PCR, yet TCRdb's version contains in-frame clones alone and is incomplete. The table lists about 49,000 clones, roughly four fifths of them singletons. Source: peripheral blood, taken from a patient treated with radiotherapy plus ipilimumab. The receptors shown here come from a human donor with non-small cell lung cancer who had a complete response to radiotherapy plus ipilimumab.

The rearrangement links TRBV19 to TRBJ2-1, with 8 bases fitting TRBD2. Unmatched junction bases numbered 5, after V lost 0 bases and J lost 4 bases. Germline CDR1 LNHDA, CDR2 SQIVND (reference sequence). The CDR3 spans 16 residues. DNA for the CDR3: TGTGCCAGTAGTATAGAGGCGAGCGGGAGTTACAATGAGCAGTTCTTC. It codes for CASSIEASGSYNEQFF.

The sample holds one count of this clone. V and J are TRBV6-4 and TRBJ2-2; 7 bases map to TRBD1. This CDR3 spans 15 amino acids. Germline loops: CDR1 MRHNA, CDR2 SNTAGT. J lost 4 bases, V lost 2 bases, and 4 bases had no gene match. CDR3 sequence reads: CASSDTRTGTGELFF. CDR3 nucleotides: TGTGCCAGCAGTGACACTAGGACAGGCACCGGGGAGCTGTTTTTT.

The rearrangement links TRBV7-8 to TRBJ2-7, with D perhaps TRBD2 (5 bases). The V end lost 5 bases, the J end lost 0 bases, and 11 bases lay between the germline ends. The CDR3 is 14 amino acids. Germline V CDR1 and CDR2: SGHVS, FQNEAQ. The CDR3 region is CASSTGLVSYEQYF. The CDR3 DNA is TGTGCCAGCAGCACCGGACTGGTCTCCTACGAGCAGTACTTC.

The gene calls are TRBV5-1 and TRBJ2-3, with 9 positions matching TRBD2. J lost 0 bases, V lost 4 bases, and 6 bases had no gene match. Per the germline V gene, CDR1 is SGHRS and CDR2 is YFSETQ. The CDR3 has 16 residues. The chain's CDR3 is CASSPPLAGSTDTQYF. CDR3 DNA: TGCGCCAGCAGCCCCCCACTAGCGGGCAGCACAGATACGCAGTATTTT.

This clone showed up just a few times. The junction departs from the called germline gene at one end, perhaps through a read error. This chain links TRBV7-9 with TRBJ2-7, with D maybe TRBD2 (5 bases). The CDR3 runs to 12 residues. Germline values: CDR1 SEHNR, CDR2 FQNEAQ (reference sequence). CDR3 amino acids: CASSLDRRGCHF. The DNA of the CDR3 is TGTGCCAGCAGCTTAGACCGGAGAGGGTGTCACTTC.